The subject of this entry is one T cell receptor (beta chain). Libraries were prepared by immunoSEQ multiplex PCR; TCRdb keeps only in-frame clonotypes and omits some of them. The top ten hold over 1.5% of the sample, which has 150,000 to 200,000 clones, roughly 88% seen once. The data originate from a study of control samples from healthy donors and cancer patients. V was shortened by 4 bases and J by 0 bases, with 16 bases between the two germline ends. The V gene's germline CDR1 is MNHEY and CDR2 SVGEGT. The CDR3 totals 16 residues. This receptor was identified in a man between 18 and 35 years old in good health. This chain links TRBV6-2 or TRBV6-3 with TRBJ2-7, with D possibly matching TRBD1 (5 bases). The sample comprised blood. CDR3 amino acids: CASSLSPTGSSYEQYF. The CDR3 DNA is TGTGCCAGCAGTTTATCACCTACAGGAAGCTCCTACGAGCAGTACTTC.